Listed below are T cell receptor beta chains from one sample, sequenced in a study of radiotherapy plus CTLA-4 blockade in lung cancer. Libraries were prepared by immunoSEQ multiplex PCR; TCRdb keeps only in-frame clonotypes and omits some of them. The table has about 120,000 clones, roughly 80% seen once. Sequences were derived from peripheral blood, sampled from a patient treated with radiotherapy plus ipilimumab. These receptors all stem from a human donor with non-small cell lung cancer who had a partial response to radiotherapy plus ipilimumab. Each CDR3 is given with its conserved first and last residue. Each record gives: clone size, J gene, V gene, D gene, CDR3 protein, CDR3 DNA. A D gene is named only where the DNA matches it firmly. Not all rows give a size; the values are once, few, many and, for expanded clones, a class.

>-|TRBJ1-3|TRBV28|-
CASSFSGRNTIYF
TGTGCCAGCAGTTTCTCCGGGAGAAACACCATATATTTT
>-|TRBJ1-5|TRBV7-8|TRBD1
CASSFGTDSNQPQHF
TGTGCCAGCAGCTTCGGGACAGATAGCAATCAGCCCCAGCATTTT
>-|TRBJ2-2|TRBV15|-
CATSRSRSGELFF
TGTGCCACCAGCCGGAGTCGGAGCGGGGAGCTGTTTTTT
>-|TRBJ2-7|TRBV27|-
CASSFYEQGYEQYF
TGTGCCAGCAGTTTCTACGAACAGGGCTACGAGCAGTACTTC
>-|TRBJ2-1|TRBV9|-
CASSVAGGSYNEQFF
TGTGCCAGCAGCGTAGCCGGGGGTTCCTACAATGAGCAGTTCTTC
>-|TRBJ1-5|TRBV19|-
CASSTRRVNQPQHF
TGTGCCAGTAGTACCCGGCGGGTCAATCAGCCCCAGCATTTT
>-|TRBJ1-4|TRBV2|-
CASGDTTNEKLFF
TGTGCCAGCGGGGACACAACTAATGAAAAACTGTTTTTT
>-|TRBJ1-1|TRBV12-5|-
CASGFEVNTEAFF
TGTGCTAGTGGTTTCGAGGTGAACACTGAAGCTTTCTTT
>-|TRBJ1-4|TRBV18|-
CASSPTAGEKLFF
TGTGCCAGCTCACCAACAGCAGGGGAAAAACTGTTTTTT
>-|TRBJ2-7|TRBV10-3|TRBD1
CAIQRQGYEQYF
TGTGCCATCCAACGACAGGGCTACGAGCAGTACTTC
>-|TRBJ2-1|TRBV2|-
CASSDPGEQFF
TGTGCCAGCAGTGATCCGGGAGAGCAGTTCTTC
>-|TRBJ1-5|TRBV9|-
CASSPGGDQPQHF
TGTGCCAGCAGCCCCGGGGGTGATCAGCCCCAGCATTTT
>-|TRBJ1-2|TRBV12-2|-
CASRPRQGGKIYGYTF
TGTGCAAGTCGTCCTCGACAGGGGGGGAAGATCTATGGCTACACCTTC
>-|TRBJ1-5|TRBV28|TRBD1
CASSLSIGTGFQPQHF
TGTGCCAGCAGTTTAAGTATTGGGACAGGGTTTCAGCCCCAGCATTTT
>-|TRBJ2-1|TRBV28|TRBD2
CASSLPGTSVNEQFF
TGTGCCAGCAGTCTGCCCGGGACTAGCGTAAATGAGCAGTTCTTC
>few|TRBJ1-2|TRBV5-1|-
CASSLDGGQWYGYTF
TGCGCCAGCAGCTTGGACGGGGGGCAGTGGTATGGCTACACCTTC
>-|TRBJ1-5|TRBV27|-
CASSPHPGGSSNQPQHF
TGTGCCAGCAGTCCCCACCCGGGGGGCAGTAGCAATCAGCCCCAGCATTTT
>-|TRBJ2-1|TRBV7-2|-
CASSASGIHPDEQFF
TGTGCCAGCAGCGCCTCCGGGATCCACCCCGATGAGCAGTTCTTC
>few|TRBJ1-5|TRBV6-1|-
CASRREGDNQPQHF
TGTGCCAGCAGAAGGGAGGGTGACAATCAGCCCCAGCATTTT
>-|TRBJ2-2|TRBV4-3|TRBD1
CASRTGINTGELFF
TGCGCCAGCAGGACAGGGATAAACACCGGGGAGCTGTTTTTT
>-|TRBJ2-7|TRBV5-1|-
CASSLAVGPYEQYF
TGCGCCAGCAGCCTTGCGGTGGGGCCCTACGAGCAGTACTTC
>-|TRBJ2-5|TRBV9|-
CASSSGLRETQYF
TGTGCCAGCAGCTCGGGTCTCAGAGAGACCCAGTACTTC